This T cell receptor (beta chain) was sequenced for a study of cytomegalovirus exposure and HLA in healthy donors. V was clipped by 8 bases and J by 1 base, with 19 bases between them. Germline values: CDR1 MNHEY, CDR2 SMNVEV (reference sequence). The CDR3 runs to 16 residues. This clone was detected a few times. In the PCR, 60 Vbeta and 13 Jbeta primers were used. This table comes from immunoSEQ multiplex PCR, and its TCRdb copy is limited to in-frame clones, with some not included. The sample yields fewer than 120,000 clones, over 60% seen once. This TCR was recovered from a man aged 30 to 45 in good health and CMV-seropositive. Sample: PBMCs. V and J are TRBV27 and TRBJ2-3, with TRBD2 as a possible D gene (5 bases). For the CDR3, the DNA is TGTGCCAGCGGTCCTCTGAGGGTGCGGGGCACAGATACGCAGTATTTT. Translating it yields CASGPLRVRGTDTQYF.